This T cell receptor (beta chain) emerged from a study of T cells in Graves' hyperthyroidism and ophthalmopathy. Study in general: Peripheral blood draws took place at initial diagnosis, ahead of any treatment.

Amplified regions were TCR beta CDR3 sequences from RNA transcripts. First-round RT-PCR of the TCR CDR3 relied on the HTBI primer set. One entry per CDR3 protein results from TCRdb running MiXCR on the multiplex PCR reads. There are around 600,000 distinct CDR3 sequences in the sample; about 15% occur only once, and approximately 12% lies in the top ten. The V gene lost 5 bases and the J gene lost 4 bases, with 9 bases spanning the gap. Germline values: CDR1 SGHTA, CDR2 FQGNSA. This CDR3 has 13 amino acids. Patients were excluded for uncontrolled infection, other autoimmune disease, pregnancy or lactation. Clinicians diagnosed patients from clinical symptoms, serum thyroxine and TRAb, thyroid ultrasound and orbital computed tomography. PBMCs were collected from a roughly 9.7 ml volume of fresh peripheral blood.

The chain carries TRBV7-2 and TRBJ1-3; TRBD1 might be the D (5 bases). Sequencing was carried out using blood. This sequence originates from a woman aged 50 to 65 with Graves' ophthalmopathy. The CDR3 loop is CASSRDRGNTIYF. In nucleotides, the CDR3 is TGTGCCAGCAGCCGGGACCGAGGAAACACCATATATTTT.